The 14 T cell receptor beta chains reported below all come from one sample, sequenced in a study of blood T cell repertoires in COVID-19. The table came from immunoSEQ multiplex PCR; TCRdb's copy has only in-frame clones and leaves some out. The table includes under 100,000 clones, approximately 78% detected once. Sequenced input: peripheral blood. Every receptor here comes from a man in his 60s with COVID-19, enrolled during active disease.

The chain recombines TRBV11-2 with TRBJ1-4; TRBD1 is a possible D gene (6 bases). The CDR3 extends over 15 amino acids. From germline, CDR1 is SGHAT and CDR2 FQNNGV. V lost 5 bases and J lost 5, with 15 bases in between. The CDR3 DNA follows: TGTGCCAGCAGCGCCAGGGGAGCCCTGAATGAAAAACTGTTTTTT. Translating it yields CASSARGALNEKLFF. Full variable domain (rest looked up from reference TRBV11-2 and TRBJ1-4): EAGVAQSPRYKIIEKRQSVAFWCNPISGHATLYWYQQILGQGPKLLIQFQNNGVVDDSQLPKDRFSAERLKGVDSTLKIQPAKLEDSAVYLCASSARGALNEKLFFGSGTQLSVL.

This clone was detected only a few times. One base away lies a much larger clone, so this may be a sequencing read error. This sample includes further DNA sequences coding for the same CDR3. The chain links TRBV5-5 to TRBJ2-3; 9 bases line up with TRBD2. The V segment lost 10 bases and the J segment 14 bases; nucleotides outside the gene matches: 26. CDR1 is SGHKS, CDR2 YYEKEE, per germline (reference sequence). The CDR3 is 16 amino acids. The CDR3: CARCLGGGGRALPGYF. The CDR3 DNA follows: TGTGCCCGCTGCTTGGGAGGGGGCGGGAGGGCCCTCCCTGGGTATTTT.

V is TRBV2 and J is TRBJ2-7, with 13 bases lining up with TRBD2. There are 15 residues in the CDR3. Looked up from germline, CDR1 is SNHLY and CDR2 is FYNNEI. V shed 7 bases, J shed 7 bases, and the junction held 10 bases outside the gene matches. The CDR3 is CASIGGLAGEREQYF. The CDR3 DNA reads as TGTGCCAGCATAGGAGGACTAGCGGGAGAGAGAGAGCAGTACTTC.

V usage is TRBV11-2 and J usage is TRBJ1-5; D might be TRBD1 (5 bases). Germline CDR1 is SGHAT and CDR2 is FQNNGV. This CDR3 comprises 16 residues. V was cut by 4 bases and J by 0 bases, with 13 bases left in between. The CDR3 DNA follows: TGTGCCAGCAGCTCAGGCGGGGGTTATAGCAATCAGCCCCAGCATTTT. This gives the protein CASSSGGGYSNQPQHF.

The chain is built from TRBV7-9 and TRBJ2-7; TRBD1 might be the D (6 bases). The CDR3 loop spans 16 amino acids. Trimming took 4 bases from V and 0 from J, leaving 16 bases between them. Germline V gene lookup returns CDR1 SEHNR and CDR2 FQNEAQ (reference sequence). CDR3 coding DNA: TGTGCCAGCAGCTCCCGGGACATCCTGAGCTCCTACGAGCAGTACTTC. Protein product: CASSSRDILSSYEQYF.

The chain employs TRBV3-1 (or the pseudogene TRBV3-2) and TRBJ2-7, with D possibly TRBD2 on 5 matching bases. Trimming pared 0 bases from V and 0 bases from J, leaving 12 bases between. Germline V lookup: CDR1 LGHDT, CDR2 YNNKEL (reference sequence). The CDR3 is 16 residues long. This CDR3 reads CASSQEGGLSSYEQYF. The CDR3, as DNA: TGTGCCAGCAGCCAAGAGGGCGGGTTAAGCTCCTACGAGCAGTACTTC.

The V and J genes are TRBV14 and TRBJ1-4; 9 nucleotides align to TRBD1. With 2 bases clipped from V and 11 bases from J, the junction kept 9 bases outside the gene matches. Germline loops: CDR1 SGHDN, CDR2 FVKESK. This CDR3 is 15 amino acids long. The CDR3 DNA reads TGTGCCAGCAGCCAAAACACGATAGGGACAGGGAAACTGTTTTTT. Translating it yields CASSQNTIGTGKLFF.

In this sample, this clone turned up a few times. V gene TRBV27 combines with J gene TRBJ1-1; D perhaps matches TRBD1 (6 bases). The CDR3 covers 14 residues. Trimming pared 3 bases from V and 5 bases from J, leaving 13 bases between. Germline CDR1 reads MNHEY; CDR2 reads SMNVEV (reference sequence). The CDR3 DNA follows: TGTGCCAGCAGTTTTGCAGGGGCGGAAACTGAAGCTTTCTTT. This encodes CASSFAGAETEAFF.

J is TRBJ1-2 and V is TRBV4-1; a possible D gene is TRBD1 (5 bases). V shed 3 bases and J shed 4 bases, with 15 bases lying between them. Per the germline V gene, CDR1 is MGHRA and CDR2 is YSYEKL. CDR3 size: 15 residues. The CDR3 region has the DNA TGCGCCAGCAGCCAGCAAAGGGGCGATAGCTATGGCTACACCTTC. Amino acid sequence: CASSQQRGDSYGYTF.

V is TRBV27 and J is TRBJ1-1; D is uncertain. V gave up 5 bases and J gave up 0 bases, with 13 bases separating them. CDR1 is MNHEY, CDR2 SMNVEV, per germline (reference sequence). The CDR3 contains 15 residues. CDR3 sequence reads: CASSLTGFMNTEAFF. DNA for the CDR3: TGTGCCAGCAGTCTAACGGGGTTCATGAACACTGAAGCTTTCTTT.

As DNA, the CDR3 is TGCAGCGTTGCTAGCGGGGGTACAGATACGCAGTATTTT. Protein: CSVASGGTDTQYF. This chain links TRBV29-1 with TRBJ2-3, with 10 bases that match TRBD2. CDR3 length: 13 residues. V dropped 4 bases and J dropped 3; count of bases not matched to a gene: 1. CDR1 and CDR2 from the germline V gene are SQVTM and ANQGSEA.

As regards this clone: The junction departs from the called germline gene at one end, perhaps through a read error. The chain uses TRBV24-1 and TRBJ1-2, with a tentative D call TRBD1 (5 bases). The CDR3 consists of 11 residues. CDR1 is KGHDR, CDR2 SFDVKD, per germline. The chain's CDR3 is CPHWKSDSERF. CDR3 DNA: TGTCCGCACTGGAAATCTGACAGCGAAAGATTC.

The V call is TRBV6-5, the J call TRBJ1-2, with 7 bases aligning to TRBD1. The CDR3 extends over 14 amino acids. Germline values: CDR1 MNHEY, CDR2 SVGAGI. V shed 4 bases and J 4 bases; nucleotides not matched to a gene: 6. As DNA, the CDR3 is TGTGCCAGCAGTTCCACGACAGGGTCCTATGGCTACACCTTC. Its protein is CASSSTTGSYGYTF.

This clone has just one count. The rearrangement joins TRBV5-1 to TRBJ2-7; 10 bases align to TRBD2. Losses at the gene ends were 0 bases for V and 7 bases for J; bases not matched to a gene: 7. Looked up from germline, CDR1 is SGHRS and CDR2 is YFSETQ. The length of the CDR3 is 15 residues. CDR3 bases: TGCGCCAGCAGCTTGGACGGGACTAGCGTAGGGGAGCAGTACTTC. Residues: CASSLDGTSVGEQYF.